Sequencing of this T cell receptor beta chain was carried out in a study of cytomegalovirus exposure and HLA in healthy donors. PCR amplification relied on 60 Vbeta primers (plus 13 Jbeta primers). Assay used: immunoSEQ multiplex PCR; TCRdb lists only in-frame clones, some missing. Of about 160,000 clones in the sample, roughly four fifths are singletons; the top ten hold around 10%. Study-wide points: At a 0.05 false discovery rate, a later analysis found 16,951 TCR beta sequences to be associated with HLA alleles. Analyzed later, most CMV-associated TCR beta chains appeared HLA-restricted.

Per the germline V gene, CDR1 is GTSNPN and CDR2 is SVGIG (reference sequence). The CDR3 is 13 amino acids. Trimming cost V 0 bases and J 5 bases, with 7 bases left between them. Notes on this clone: Its antigen is still unknown.

The origin of this receptor is a man between 50 and 59 years old in good health and CMV-seropositive. Sequenced material: PBMCs. This chain connects TRBV30 to TRBJ2-2, with D perhaps matching TRBD2 (5 bases). This chain's CDR3 is CAWSVRGTGELFF. The CDR3 DNA reads TGTGCCTGGAGTGTAAGAGGGACCGGGGAGCTGTTTTTT. Full variable domain (remainder filled in from reference TRBV30 and TRBJ2-2): SQTIHQWPATLVQPVGSPLSLECTVEGTSNPNLYWYRQAAGRGLQLLFYSVGIGQISSEVPQNLSASRPQDRQFILSSKKLLLSDSGFYLCAWSVRGTGELFFGEGSRLTVL.